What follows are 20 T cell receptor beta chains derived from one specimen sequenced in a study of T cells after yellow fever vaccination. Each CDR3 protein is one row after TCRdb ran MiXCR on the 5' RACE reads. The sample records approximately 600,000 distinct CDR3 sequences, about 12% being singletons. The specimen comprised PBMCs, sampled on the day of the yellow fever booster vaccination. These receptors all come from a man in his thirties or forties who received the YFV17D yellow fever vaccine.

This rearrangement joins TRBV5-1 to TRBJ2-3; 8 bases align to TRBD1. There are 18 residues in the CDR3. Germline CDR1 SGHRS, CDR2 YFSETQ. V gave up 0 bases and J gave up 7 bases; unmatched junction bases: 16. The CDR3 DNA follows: TGCGCCAGCAGCTTGGCCGGACAGGGAGTGCAGACCCTCAATACGCAGTATTTT. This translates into CASSLAGQGVQTLNTQYF.

CDR3: CSVPTGGDEQYF. Here the CDR3 DNA reads TGCAGCGTTCCGACAGGGGGCGACGAGCAGTACTTC. V usage is TRBV29-1 and J usage is TRBJ2-7; 10 nucleotides match TRBD1. Germline-derived CDR1 and CDR2 are SQVTM and ANQGSEA. The CDR3 covers 12 residues. J lost 5 bases, V lost 5 bases, and 3 bases had no gene match.

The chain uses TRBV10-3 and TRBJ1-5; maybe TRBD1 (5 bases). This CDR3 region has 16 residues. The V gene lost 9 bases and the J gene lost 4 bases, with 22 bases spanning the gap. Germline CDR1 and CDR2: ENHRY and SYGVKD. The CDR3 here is CAIGSSGALVNQPQHF. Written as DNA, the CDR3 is TGTGCCATAGGGTCTAGTGGGGCGTTGGTGAATCAGCCCCAGCATTTT.

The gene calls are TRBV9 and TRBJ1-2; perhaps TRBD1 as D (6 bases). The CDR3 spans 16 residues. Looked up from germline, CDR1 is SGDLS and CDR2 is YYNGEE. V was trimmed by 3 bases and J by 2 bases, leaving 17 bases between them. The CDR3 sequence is CASSALTWGANYGYTF. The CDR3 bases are TGTGCCAGCAGCGCCCTAACATGGGGGGCGAACTATGGCTACACCTTC.

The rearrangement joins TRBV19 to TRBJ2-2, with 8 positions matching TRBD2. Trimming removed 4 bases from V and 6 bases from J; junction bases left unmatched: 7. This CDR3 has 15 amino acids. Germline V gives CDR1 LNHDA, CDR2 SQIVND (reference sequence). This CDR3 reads CASSTAGEVAGELFF. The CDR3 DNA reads TGTGCCAGTAGTACAGCGGGAGAAGTGGCCGGGGAGCTGTTTTTT.

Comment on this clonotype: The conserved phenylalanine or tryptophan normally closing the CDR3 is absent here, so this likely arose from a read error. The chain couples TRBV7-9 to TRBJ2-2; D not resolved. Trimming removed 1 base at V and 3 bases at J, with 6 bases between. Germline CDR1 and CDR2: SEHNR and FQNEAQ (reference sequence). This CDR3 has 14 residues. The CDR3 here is CASSLELDTGELFL. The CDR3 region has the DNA TGTGCCAGCAGCTTAGAGCTGGACACCGGGGAGCTGTTTCTT.

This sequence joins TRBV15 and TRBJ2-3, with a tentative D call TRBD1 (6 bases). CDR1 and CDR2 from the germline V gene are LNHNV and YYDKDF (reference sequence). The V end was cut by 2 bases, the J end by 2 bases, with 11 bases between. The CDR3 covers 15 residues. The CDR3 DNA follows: TGTGCCACCAGCAGACGAACAGGGTACACAGATACGCAGTATTTT. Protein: CATSRRTGYTDTQYF.

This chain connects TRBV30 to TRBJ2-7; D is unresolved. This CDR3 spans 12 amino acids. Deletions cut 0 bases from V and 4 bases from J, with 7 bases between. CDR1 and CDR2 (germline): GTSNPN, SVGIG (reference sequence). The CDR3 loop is CAWSVPLYEQYF. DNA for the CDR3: TGTGCCTGGAGTGTACCCTTATACGAGCAGTACTTC. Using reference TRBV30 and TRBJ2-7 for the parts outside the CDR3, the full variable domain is SQTIHQWPATLVQPVGSPLSLECTVEGTSNPNLYWYRQAAGRGLQLLFYSVGIGQISSEVPQNLSASRPQDRQFILSSKKLLLSDSGFYLCAWSVPLYEQYFGPGTRLTVT.

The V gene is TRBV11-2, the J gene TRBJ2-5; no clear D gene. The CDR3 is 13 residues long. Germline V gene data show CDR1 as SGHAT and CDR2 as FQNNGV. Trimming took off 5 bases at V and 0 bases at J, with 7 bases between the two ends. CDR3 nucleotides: TGTGCCAGCAGCCGAGAGTACCAAGAGACCCAGTACTTC. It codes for CASSREYQETQYF.

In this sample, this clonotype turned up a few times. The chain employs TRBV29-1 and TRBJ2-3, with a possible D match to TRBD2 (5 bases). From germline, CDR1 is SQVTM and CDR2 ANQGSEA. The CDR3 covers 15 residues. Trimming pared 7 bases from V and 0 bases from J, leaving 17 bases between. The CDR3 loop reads CSAIPLAPSTDTQYF. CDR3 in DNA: TGCAGCGCTATCCCGCTAGCACCTAGCACAGATACGCAGTATTTT.

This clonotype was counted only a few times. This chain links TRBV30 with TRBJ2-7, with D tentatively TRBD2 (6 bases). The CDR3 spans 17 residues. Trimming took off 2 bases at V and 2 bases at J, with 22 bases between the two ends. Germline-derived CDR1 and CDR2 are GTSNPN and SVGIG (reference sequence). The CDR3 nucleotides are TGTGCCTGGAGTACGGGACTGGGGAACCGAAATCCCTACGAGCAGTACTTC. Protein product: CAWSTGLGNRNPYEQYF.

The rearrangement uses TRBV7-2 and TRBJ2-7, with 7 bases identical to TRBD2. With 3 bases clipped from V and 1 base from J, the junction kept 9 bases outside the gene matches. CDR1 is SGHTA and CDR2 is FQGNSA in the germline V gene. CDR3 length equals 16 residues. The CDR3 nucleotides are TGTGCCAGCAGCTTGCCCAGGACGGGAGGATCCTACGAGCAGTACTTC. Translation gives CASSLPRTGGSYEQYF.

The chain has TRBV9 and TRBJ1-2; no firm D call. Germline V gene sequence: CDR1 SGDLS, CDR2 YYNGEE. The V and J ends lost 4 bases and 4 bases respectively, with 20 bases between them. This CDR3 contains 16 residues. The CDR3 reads CASSTTSGISGYGYTF. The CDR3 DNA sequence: TGTGCCAGCAGCACCACCTCGGGAATATCGGGCTATGGCTACACCTTC.

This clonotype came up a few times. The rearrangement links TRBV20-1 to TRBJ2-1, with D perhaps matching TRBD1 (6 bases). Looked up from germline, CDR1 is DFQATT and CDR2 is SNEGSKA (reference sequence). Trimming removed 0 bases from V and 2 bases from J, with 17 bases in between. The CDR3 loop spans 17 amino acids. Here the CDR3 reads CSARDLRGRRTYNEQFF. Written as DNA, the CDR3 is TGCAGTGCTAGAGATCTAAGGGGGAGACGTACCTACAATGAGCAGTTCTTC.

CDR3 sequence reads: CASSLRLAGGSSYEQYF. CDR3 DNA: TGTGCCAGCAGCCTAAGACTAGCGGGAGGCAGCTCCTACGAGCAGTACTTC. The chain recombines TRBV3-1 with TRBJ2-7; TRBD2 matches 13 bases. CDR1 and CDR2 (germline): LGHDT, YNNKEL (reference sequence). Trimming cost V 4 bases and J 0 bases; bases outside gene matches: 6. The CDR3 covers 17 residues.

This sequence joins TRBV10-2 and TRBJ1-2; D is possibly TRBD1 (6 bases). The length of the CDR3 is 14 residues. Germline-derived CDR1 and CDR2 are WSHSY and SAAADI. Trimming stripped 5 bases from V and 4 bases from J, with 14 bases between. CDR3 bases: TGCGCCAGCAGTAGTCAACAGGGCCTCTATGGCTACACCTTC. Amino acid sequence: CASSSQQGLYGYTF.

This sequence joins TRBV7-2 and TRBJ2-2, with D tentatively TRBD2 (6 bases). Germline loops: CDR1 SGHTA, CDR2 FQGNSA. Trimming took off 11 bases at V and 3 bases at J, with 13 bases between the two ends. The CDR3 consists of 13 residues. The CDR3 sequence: CAGGERDTGELFF. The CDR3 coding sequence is TGTGCCGGTGGTGAGCGGGACACCGGGGAGCTGTTTTTT. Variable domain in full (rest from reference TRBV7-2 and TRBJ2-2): GAGVSQSPSNKVTEKGKDVELRCDPISGHTALYWYRQSLGQGLEFLIYFQGNSAPDKSGLPSDRFSAERTGGSVSTLTIQRTQQEDSAVYLCAGGERDTGELFFGEGSRLTVL.

CDR3 nucleotide sequence: TGTGCCAGCAGCTTATTCGGACAGGGGTCCAATGAGCAGTTCTTC. It codes for CASSLFGQGSNEQFF. V gene TRBV7-2 combines with J gene TRBJ2-1, with TRBD1 matching over 9 bases. Germline lookup yields CDR1 SGHTA and CDR2 FQGNSA. The CDR3 has 15 amino acids. J was trimmed by 6 bases and V by 2 bases; bases with no gene match: 5. Full variable domain (rest looked up from reference TRBV7-2 and TRBJ2-1): GAGVSQSPSNKVTEKGKDVELRCDPISGHTALYWYRQSLGQGLEFLIYFQGNSAPDKSGLPSDRFSAERTGGSVSTLTIQRTQQEDSAVYLCASSLFGQGSNEQFFGPGTRLTVL.

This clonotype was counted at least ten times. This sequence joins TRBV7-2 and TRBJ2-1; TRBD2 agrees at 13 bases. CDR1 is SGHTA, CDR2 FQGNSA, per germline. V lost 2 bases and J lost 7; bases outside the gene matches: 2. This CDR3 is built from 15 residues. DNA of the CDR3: TGTGCCAGCAGCTTAAGGACTAGCGGGAGAAATGAGCAGTTCTTC. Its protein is CASSLRTSGRNEQFF.

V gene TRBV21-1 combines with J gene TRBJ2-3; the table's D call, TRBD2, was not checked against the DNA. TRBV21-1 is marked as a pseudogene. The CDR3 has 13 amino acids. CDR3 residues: CASSRTHGDTQYF. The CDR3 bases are TGTGCCAGCAGCCGGACTCATGGAGATACGCAGTATTTT.